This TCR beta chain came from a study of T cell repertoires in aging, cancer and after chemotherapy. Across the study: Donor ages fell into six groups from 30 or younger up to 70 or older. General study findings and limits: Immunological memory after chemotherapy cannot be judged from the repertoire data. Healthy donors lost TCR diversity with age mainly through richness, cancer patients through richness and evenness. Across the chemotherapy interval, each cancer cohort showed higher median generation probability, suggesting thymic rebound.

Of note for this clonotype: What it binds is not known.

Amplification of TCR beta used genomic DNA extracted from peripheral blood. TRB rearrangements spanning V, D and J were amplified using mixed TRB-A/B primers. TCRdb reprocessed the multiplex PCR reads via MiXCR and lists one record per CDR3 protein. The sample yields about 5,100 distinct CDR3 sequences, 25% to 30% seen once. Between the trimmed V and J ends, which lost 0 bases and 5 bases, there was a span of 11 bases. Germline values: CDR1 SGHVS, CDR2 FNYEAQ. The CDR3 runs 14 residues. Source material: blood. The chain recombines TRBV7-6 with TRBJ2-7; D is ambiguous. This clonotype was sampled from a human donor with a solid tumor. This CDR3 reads CASSLAGGWDEQYF. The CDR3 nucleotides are TGTGCCAGCAGCTTAGCGGGCGGTTGGGACGAGCAGTACTTC.